This TCR beta chain is from a study of human T cells and chemical hapten exposure. This clonotype turned up a few times. The time point: pre-sensitization, week 0. Described treatment: therapeutic diphenylcyclopropenone sensitization with weekly scalp DPC. CDR1 and CDR2 from the germline V gene are LGHNA and YSLEER. Losses at the gene ends were 7 bases for V and 7 bases for J; bases not matched to a gene: 13. The CDR3 contains 15 residues. TCRdb processed the RACE reads anew with MiXCR; each CDR3 protein has one entry. This sample carries under 400,000 distinct CDR3 sequences, approximately 5.1% of them seen once, and the ten largest clones take 2.5% to 3%.

The sequence was obtained from a woman in her forties or fifties with alopecia areata. Some clones in this sample may be carry-over from other donors' samples. Specimen: whole blood, collected in connection with sensitization to the hapten diphenylcyclopropenone (DPC). This chain uses TRBV4-3 with TRBJ2-3, with 8 bases matching TRBD1. The CDR3 DNA is TGCGCCAGCACCCAGATGACAGGGGCCTCAAATACGCAGTATTTT. Translating it yields CASTQMTGASNTQYF.